The present T cell receptor beta chain was sequenced within a study of OX40 agonist ivuxolimab in advanced cancers. Peripheral blood came from all dose cohorts at three timepoints. Study observations and caveats: Nonresponders included some who also had low normalized T-cell clonal expansion. Fewer expanded clones were found on average in CD4+ than in CD8+ T cells.

As for this clone: What it recognizes is unknown.

Here immunoSEQ multiplex PCR was the method, and the copy in TCRdb shows in-frame clones only, minus some. The data show 45,000 to 65,000 clones, over 80% seen once. Per germline, CDR1 KGHSH and CDR2 LQKENI. This CDR3 spans 14 amino acids. Deletions cut 4 bases from V and 1 base from J, with 10 bases between. This receptor was obtained from an adult with an advanced solid tumor such as melanoma, head and neck, liver or kidney cancer. V and J are TRBV18 and TRBJ1-1, with D uncertain. This specimen was CD4+ or CD8+ T cells sorted from blood, taken in a trial of the OX40 agonist ivuxolimab. The CDR3: CASSLFDKNTEAFF. CDR3 coding DNA: TGTGCCAGCTCACTCTTCGACAAGAACACTGAAGCTTTCTTT.